The 10 T cell receptor beta chains listed next were all sequenced from one sample in a study of STAT3 mutations in large granular lymphocyte leukemia. Findings and caveats of the study: Every T-cell large granular lymphocyte leukemia patient had at least one immunodominant TCR beta clonotype.

Their antigens remain unidentified. The data were produced by immunoSEQ multiplex PCR, yet TCRdb's version contains in-frame clones alone and is incomplete. The sample has 30,000 to 40,000 clones; approximately 83% are singletons. Material: peripheral blood mononuclear cells. These receptors all stem from a man in his 60s with T-cell large granular lymphocyte leukemia. Some clones in this sample may be carry-over from other donors' samples.

The rearrangement links TRBV27 to TRBJ2-7, with 9 positions matching TRBD2. The CDR3 is made up of 15 amino acids. After removal of 5 bases from V and 0 bases from J, the junction contained 5 bases not matched to a gene. The germline gives CDR1 MNHEY, CDR2 SMNVEV (reference sequence). The CDR3 reads CASSRISGSSYEQYF. The CDR3 coding sequence is TGTGCCAGCAGTAGGATTAGCGGGAGCTCCTACGAGCAGTACTTC.

This sequence joins TRBV9 and TRBJ1-1, with D uncertain. Germline V lookup: CDR1 SGDLS, CDR2 YYNGEE. The CDR3 extends over 15 amino acids. Deletions cut 0 bases from V and 0 bases from J, with 9 bases between. CDR3 sequence (DNA): TGTGCCAGCAGCGTAGGCGCGTTTATGAACACTGAAGCTTTCTTT. Its protein product is CASSVGAFMNTEAFF.

CDR3 region: CSATTGGVQYF. CDR3 in DNA: TGCAGTGCAACGACAGGGGGCGTGCAGTACTTC. This chain links TRBV20-1 with TRBJ2-7; 10 bases match TRBD1. V lost 6 bases to trimming and J lost 9 bases; unmatched junction nucleotides: 5. Germline V CDR1 and CDR2: DFQATT, SNEGSKA (reference sequence). The CDR3 has 11 residues.

The chain combines TRBV7-9 with TRBJ1-5; D perhaps matches TRBD1 (5 bases). The CDR3 is made up of 15 amino acids. V lost 6 bases and J lost 5, with 17 bases in between. From germline, CDR1 is SEHNR and CDR2 FQNEAQ (reference sequence). The CDR3 loop is CASSLHDGGDQPQHF. The CDR3 DNA reads TGTGCCAGCAGTCTTCACGACGGGGGGGATCAGCCCCAGCATTTT.

This rearrangement joins TRBV4-3 to TRBJ2-7; D not certain. CDR1 LGHNA and CDR2 YSLEER come from the germline V gene. Trimming took 0 bases from V and 0 from J, leaving 12 bases between them. This CDR3 comprises 16 residues. This CDR3 reads CASSQDWQASSYEQYF. In DNA, the CDR3 is TGCGCCAGCAGCCAAGATTGGCAGGCTAGCTCCTACGAGCAGTACTTC.

V is TRBV6-5 and J is TRBJ2-7; no definite D call. The CDR3 covers 13 residues. The germline CDR1 and CDR2 sequences are MNHEY and SVGAGI. The germline V and J ends were trimmed by 5 bases and 6 bases, with 14 bases remaining between them. The CDR3 reads CASSPPQRGEQYF. The CDR3 DNA reads as TGTGCCAGCAGTCCCCCCCAGCGCGGCGAGCAGTACTTC.

The rearrangement uses TRBV5-1 and TRBJ2-1; tentatively, D is TRBD1 (6 bases). This CDR3 spans 15 amino acids. Germline CDR1 SGHRS, CDR2 YFSETQ. Trimming stripped 4 bases from V and 5 bases from J, with 16 bases between. The CDR3 DNA sequence: TGCGCCAGCAGCCGGACAGTCGTTCCAAACAATGAGCAGTTCTTC. This encodes CASSRTVVPNNEQFF.

This CDR3 reads CASSIGAGAGTQYF. The CDR3 DNA follows: TGTGCCAGTAGTATAGGGGCAGGGGCGGGGACCCAGTACTTC. The rearrangement links TRBV19 to TRBJ2-5; TRBD1 is a possible D gene (6 bases). This CDR3 has 14 residues. Germline CDR1 LNHDA, CDR2 SQIVND (reference sequence). V lost 1 base to trimming and J lost 7 bases, with 13 bases between them.

This chain joins TRBV7-8 and TRBJ1-3; 10 bases fit TRBD1. Germline V gives CDR1 SGHVS, CDR2 FQNEAQ. This CDR3 comprises 18 residues. V shed 0 bases and J 3 bases; nucleotides not matched to a gene: 8. The CDR3 coding sequence is TGTGCCAGCAGCTTAGCCGGGACAGGGGAAATGGGTGGAAACACCATATATTTT. Protein product: CASSLAGTGEMGGNTIYF.

The rearrangement uses TRBV30 and TRBJ2-3; D not certain. The V gene lost 2 bases and the J gene lost 6 bases, with 9 bases spanning the gap. CDR3 length: 12 residues. Germline assignment: CDR1 GTSNPN and CDR2 SVGIG (reference sequence). CDR3 in DNA: TGTGCCTGGAGTCAAAGGGTGGATACGCAGTATTTT. This gives the protein CAWSQRVDTQYF.